The following is a T cell receptor (beta chain) sequence with its context. This CDR3 region has 13 residues. The data stem from a study of blood T cell repertoires in COVID-19. Study-level background: T cells, B-cell-depleted T cells, or PBMCs supplied cDNA or gDNA.

This table comes from immunoSEQ multiplex PCR, and its TCRdb copy is limited to in-frame clones, with some not included. This table holds 220,000 or so clones, approximately 83% found once. The receptor's source is a woman in her sixties with acute or convalescent COVID-19. This chain joins TRBV21-1 and TRBJ1-2; the table's D gene call, TRBD1, was not cross checked with the DNA. TRBV21-1 is noted as a pseudogene. The specimen was peripheral blood. CDR3 loop: CASSNKGLNGYTF. The CDR3 bases are TGTGCCAGCAGCAATAAGGGGCTGAATGGCTACACCTTC.